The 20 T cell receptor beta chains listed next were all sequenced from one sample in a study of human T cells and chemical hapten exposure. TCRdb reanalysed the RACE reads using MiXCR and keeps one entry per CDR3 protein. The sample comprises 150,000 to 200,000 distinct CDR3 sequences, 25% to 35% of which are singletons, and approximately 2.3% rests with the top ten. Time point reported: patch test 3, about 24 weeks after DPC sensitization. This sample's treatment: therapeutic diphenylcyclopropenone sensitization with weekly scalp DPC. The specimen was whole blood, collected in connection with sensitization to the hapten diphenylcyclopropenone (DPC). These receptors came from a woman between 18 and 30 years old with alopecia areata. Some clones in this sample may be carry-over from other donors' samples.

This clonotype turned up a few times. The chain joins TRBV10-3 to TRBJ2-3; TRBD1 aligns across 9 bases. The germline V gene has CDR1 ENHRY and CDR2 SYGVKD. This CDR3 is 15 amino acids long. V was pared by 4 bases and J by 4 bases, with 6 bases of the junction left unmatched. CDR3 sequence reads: CAISGLGTGSDTQYF. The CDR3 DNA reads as TGTGCCATCAGTGGACTGGGGACAGGGTCAGATACGCAGTATTTT.

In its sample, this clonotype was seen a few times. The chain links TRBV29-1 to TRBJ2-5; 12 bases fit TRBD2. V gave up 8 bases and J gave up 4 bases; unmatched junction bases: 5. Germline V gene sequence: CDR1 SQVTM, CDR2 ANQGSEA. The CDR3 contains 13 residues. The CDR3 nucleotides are TGCAGCTTGCGACTAGCGGGAGTAGAGACCCAGTACTTC. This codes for CSLRLAGVETQYF.

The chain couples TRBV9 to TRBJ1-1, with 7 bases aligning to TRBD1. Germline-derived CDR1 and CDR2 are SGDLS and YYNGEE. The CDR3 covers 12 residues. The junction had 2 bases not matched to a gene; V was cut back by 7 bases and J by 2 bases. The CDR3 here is CASEGANTEAFF. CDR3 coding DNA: TGTGCCAGCGAGGGGGCTAACACTGAAGCTTTCTTT.

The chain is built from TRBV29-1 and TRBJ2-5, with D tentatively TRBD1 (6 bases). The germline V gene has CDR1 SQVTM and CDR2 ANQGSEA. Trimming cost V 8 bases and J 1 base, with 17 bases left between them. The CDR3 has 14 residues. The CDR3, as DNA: TGCAGCATGCTATTTGACAGGTTCCAAGAGACCCAGTACTTC. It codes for CSMLFDRFQETQYF.

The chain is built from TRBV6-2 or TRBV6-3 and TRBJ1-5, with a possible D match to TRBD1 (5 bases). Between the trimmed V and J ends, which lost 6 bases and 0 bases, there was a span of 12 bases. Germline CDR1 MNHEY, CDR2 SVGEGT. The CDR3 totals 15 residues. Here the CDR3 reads CASRTDSYSNQPQHF. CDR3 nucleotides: TGTGCCAGCAGAACCGACAGTTATAGCAATCAGCCCCAGCATTTT.

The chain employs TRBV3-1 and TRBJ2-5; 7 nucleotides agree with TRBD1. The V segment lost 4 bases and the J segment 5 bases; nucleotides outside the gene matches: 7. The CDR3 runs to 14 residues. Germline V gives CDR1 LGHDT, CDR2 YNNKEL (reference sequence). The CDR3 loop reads CASSPGGARETQYF. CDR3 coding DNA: TGTGCCAGCAGCCCAGGGGGAGCCAGGGAGACCCAGTACTTC.

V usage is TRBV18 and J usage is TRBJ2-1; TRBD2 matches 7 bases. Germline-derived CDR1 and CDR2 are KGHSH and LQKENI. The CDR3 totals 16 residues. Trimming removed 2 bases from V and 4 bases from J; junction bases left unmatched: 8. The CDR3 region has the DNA TGTGCCAGCTCACCAAGAGGGCTAGCGGAGTACAATGAGCAGTTCTTC. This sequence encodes CASSPRGLAEYNEQFF.

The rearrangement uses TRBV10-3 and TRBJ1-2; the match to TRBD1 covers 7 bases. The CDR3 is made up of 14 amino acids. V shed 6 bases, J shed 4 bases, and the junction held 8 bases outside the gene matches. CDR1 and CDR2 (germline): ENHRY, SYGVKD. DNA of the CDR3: TGTGCCATCAGACCCCCCGGGACAGCCTATGGCTACACCTTC. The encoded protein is CAIRPPGTAYGYTF.

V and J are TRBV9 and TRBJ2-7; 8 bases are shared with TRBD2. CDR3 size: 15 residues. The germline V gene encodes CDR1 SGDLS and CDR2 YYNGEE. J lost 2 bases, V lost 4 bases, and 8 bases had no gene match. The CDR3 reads CASSPIAGSPYEQYF. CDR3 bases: TGTGCCAGCAGCCCTATAGCGGGGTCCCCCTACGAGCAGTACTTC.

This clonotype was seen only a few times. CDR3 DNA sequence: TGTGCCAGCAGCCACGCCCGGGGGGACGATGAGCAGTTCTTC. As protein: CASSHARGDDEQFF. The chain recombines TRBV3-1 with TRBJ2-1; TRBD2 matches at 7 bases. The CDR3 is made up of 14 amino acids. In germline, CDR1 is LGHDT, CDR2 YNNKEL (reference sequence). V shed 3 bases and J 8 bases; nucleotides not matched to a gene: 7.

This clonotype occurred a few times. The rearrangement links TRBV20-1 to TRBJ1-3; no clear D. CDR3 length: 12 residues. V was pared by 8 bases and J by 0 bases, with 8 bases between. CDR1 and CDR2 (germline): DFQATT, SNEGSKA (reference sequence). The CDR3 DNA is TGCAGTTACTGGAACTCTGGAAACACCATATATTTT. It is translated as CSYWNSGNTIYF.

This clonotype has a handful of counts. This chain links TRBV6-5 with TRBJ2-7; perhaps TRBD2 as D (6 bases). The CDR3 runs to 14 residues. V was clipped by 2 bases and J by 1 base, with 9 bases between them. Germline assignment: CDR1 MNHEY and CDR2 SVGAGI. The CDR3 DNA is TGTGCCAGCAGTTACCAACGGGGGTCCTACGAGCAGTACTTC. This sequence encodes CASSYQRGSYEQYF.

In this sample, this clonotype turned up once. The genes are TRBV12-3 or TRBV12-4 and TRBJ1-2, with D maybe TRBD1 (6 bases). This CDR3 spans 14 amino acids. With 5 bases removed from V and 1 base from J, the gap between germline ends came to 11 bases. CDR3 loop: CASSQGSINYGYTF. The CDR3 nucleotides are TGTGCCAGCAGTCAGGGGAGCATTAACTATGGCTACACCTTC.

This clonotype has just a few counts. The CDR3 nucleotides are TGTGCCAGCAGCTTAGGTTCGGGCAATCAGCCCCAGCATTTT. Encoded protein: CASSLGSGNQPQHF. The chain uses TRBV7-9 and TRBJ1-5; D gene uncertain. V was pared by 1 base and J by 2 bases, with 6 bases between. CDR1 and CDR2 from the germline V gene are SEHNR and FQNEAQ (reference sequence). This CDR3 comprises 14 residues.

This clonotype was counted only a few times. CDR3 coding DNA: TGTGCCAGCAGGACCGGGACAGGGGGCCGAGGCTACACCTTC. Its protein is CASRTGTGGRGYTF. J is TRBJ1-2 and V is TRBV11-2; TRBD1 aligns across 12 bases. Per germline, CDR1 SGHAT and CDR2 FQNNGV. Losses at the gene ends were 6 bases for V and 8 bases for J; bases not matched to a gene: 7. CDR3 size: 14 residues.

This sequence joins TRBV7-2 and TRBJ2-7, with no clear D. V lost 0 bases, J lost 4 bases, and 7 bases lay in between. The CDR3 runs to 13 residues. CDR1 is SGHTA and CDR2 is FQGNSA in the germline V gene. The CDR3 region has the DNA TGTGCCAGCAGCTTAGCGATCGGGTACGAGCAGTACTTC. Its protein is CASSLAIGYEQYF.

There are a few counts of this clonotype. The CDR3 coding sequence is TGTGCCAGCAGCCCCCAAGCCGACAGGGTCGATGGCTACACCTTC. Amino acid sequence: CASSPQADRVDGYTF. The chain employs TRBV7-9 and TRBJ1-2; TRBD1 matches 7 bases. Trimming took 5 bases from V and 6 from J; bases not matched to a gene: 12. Germline V gene lookup returns CDR1 SEHNR and CDR2 FQNEAQ (reference sequence). CDR3 length: 15 amino acids.

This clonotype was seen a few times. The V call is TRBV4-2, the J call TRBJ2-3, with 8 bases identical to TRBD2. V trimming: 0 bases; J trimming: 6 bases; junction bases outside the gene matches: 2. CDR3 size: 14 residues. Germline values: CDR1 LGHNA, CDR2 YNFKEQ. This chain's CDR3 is CASSQEGGRDTQYF. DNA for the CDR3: TGTGCCAGCAGCCAAGAAGGCGGGAGGGATACGCAGTATTTT.

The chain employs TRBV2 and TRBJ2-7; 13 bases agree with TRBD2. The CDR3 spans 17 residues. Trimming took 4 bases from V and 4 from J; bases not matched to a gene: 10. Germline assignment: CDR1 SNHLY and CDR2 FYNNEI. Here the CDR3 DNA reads TGTGCCAGCAGTGGAATTTTTGGACTAGCGGGGGAGTACGAGCAGTACTTC. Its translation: CASSGIFGLAGEYEQYF. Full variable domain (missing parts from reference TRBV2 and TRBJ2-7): EPEVTQTPSHQVTQMGQEVILRCVPISNHLYFYWYRQILGQKVEFLVSFYNNEISEKSEIFDDQFSVERPDGSNFTLKIRSTKLEDSAMYFCASSGIFGLAGEYEQYFGPGTRLTVT.

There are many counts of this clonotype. CDR3 DNA sequence: TGTGCCAGTAGCTACCTTGGGCCCGAGCAGTTCTTC. Its translation: CASSYLGPEQFF. V usage is TRBV19 and J usage is TRBJ2-1; no definite D call. V shed 6 bases and J shed 10 bases, with 13 bases lying between them. The germline V gene encodes CDR1 LNHDA and CDR2 SQIVND (reference sequence). This CDR3 is built from 12 residues.